This T cell receptor (beta chain) derives from a study of breast tumors, draining lymph nodes, adjacent tissues (TCRdb year 2016). About the study as a whole: The study compared TCR beta repertoires across tumor, adjacent nontumor tissue and axillary lymph nodes from breast cancer patients. In human breast cancer, the study set out to evaluate how tumor, surrounding tissue and draining lymph node repertoires relate to one another and whether T cells may move between these sites. Study-wide conclusions, independent of this receptor: The study presented the conclusion that tumor T cells originate in lymph nodes as consistent with a hypothesis, not as something directly demonstrated. The similarity between tumor and nontumor tissue repertoires was significantly greater in luminal-like breast cancer than in basal-like breast cancer. Tumor T-cell repertoires showed less diversity than lymph node repertoires and more diversity than nontumor tissue repertoires, and tumor T-cell repertoires showed preferential V and J gene usage. A scenario in which most tumor T cells derive from the lymph node and then expand within tumor tissue was judged to be consistent with the data.

Measured from the cysteine to the phenylalanine, the CDR3 is 16 residues long. The retained sequence is limited to the CDR3, 48 bases, with the frame set at the first base. The lymph node samples were taken from the axillary draining lymph nodes of breast cancer patients. Sequencing took place on an Illumina HiSeq 2000. TCR beta chain libraries were generated by multiplex PCR amplification. The amplified TCR beta chain products were analyzed by high-throughput sequencing. TCRdb redid the processing of the public reads, applying fastp at Q25 and MiXCR, and retained in-frame beta chains. All rows with the same CDR3 protein become a single entry with the most common DNA and genes. This sample holds some 100,000 distinct CDR3 sequences; 21% were observed only once. The top ten constitute roughly 1.3% of the sample. As regards this clonotype: Its binding antigen is unknown. A much more abundant neighbour one base away suggests this may be a read error.

The source of this sequence is a female donor with breast cancer. Some clones in this sample may be carry-over from other donors' samples. The sequence joins TRBV12-3 or TRBV12-4 to TRBJ2-1, with 14 bases aligning to TRBD2. The sample was axillary lymph node tissue. In nucleotide form, the sequence is TGTGCCGGCAGTCCAAAGACTAGCGGGGGGGTCAATGAGCAGTTCTTC. Its coded protein is CAGSPKTSGGVNEQFF.